This TCR beta chain was documented in a study of Ad26.COV2.S vaccination and SARS-CoV-2 variants. For the study at large: Donor was one of the participants in the Ad26.COV2.S arm of the COV1001 trial. Broader study findings: Comparable non-spike TCR breadth was observed in vaccine and placebo recipients.

Assay: immunoSEQ multiplex PCR; the TCRdb copy retains only in-frame clones and omits some. This sample has 300,000 to 350,000 clones, with about 86% found just once. Per germline, CDR1 SGHDN and CDR2 FVKESK. The CDR3 has 15 amino acids. Trimming at V came to 2 bases and at J to 3 bases, leaving 5 bases not matched to a gene. Described treatment: about 20 received Ad26.COV2.S at low or high dose, single or two shots; roughly 5 received placebo; per-sample allocation not given. Repertoires come from day 63 after the first vaccine or placebo injection. Comment on this clone: The antigen is undetermined.

The origin of this receptor is a person aged 18-60 years who received the Ad26.COV2.S COVID-19 vaccine or a placebo. This rearrangement joins TRBV14 to TRBJ2-7; 9 bases line up with TRBD1. The sample here was peripheral blood, taken in a trial of Ad26.COV2.S vaccine versus placebo. The CDR3 DNA is TGTGCCAGCAGCCAAACAGGGGGCTCCGTCTACGAGCAGTACTTC. This sequence encodes CASSQTGGSVYEQYF.